Described below is a single TCR beta chain sequence and its context. The clone's antigen remains unknown. Base-call qualities are not available, and no considerably larger clone is one nucleotide away. The donors were healthy, HIV-negative adults who had no recently reported acute infections or vaccinations. Every donor was a Caucasian adult residing in Nashville, Tennessee, USA. CD4+ T cells were enriched by magnetic negative selection; naive cells were then positively selected on CD45RA, and the negative fraction formed the memory subset. Blood was obtained by leukapheresis, after which PBMCs were separated by Ficoll-Histopaque density gradient centrifugation and cryopreserved in liquid nitrogen vapor phase. Purity and quantity of every magnetically sorted T cell population were checked by analytical flow cytometry. Genomic DNA was isolated from each sorted fraction and quantified by UV absorbance on a Nanodrop 2000c.

Measured from the cysteine to the phenylalanine, the CDR3 is 14 residues long. The CDR3 DNA has 42 bases and is translated from base 1. V was cut back by 0 bases and J by 5 bases, leaving a gap of 8 bases between them. From a lookup of the germline V gene, CDR1 and CDR2 are MNHEY and SVGAGI. The data originate from a study of shared clonotypes between healthy human individuals (dated by TCRdb to about 2020). Regarding the complete study: The cohort comprised a couple of women and a few men aged 18 to 49 years. Per donor, leukapheresis produced somewhere between about 0.8 and 9.5 billion PBMCs. Libraries were prepared and TCR repertoires were sequenced by different laboratories using diverse techniques, in order to increase sequencing depth and limit assay-specific biases. To estimate repertoire size and how much clonotype sharing occurs between individuals, the study deeply sequenced the blood TCR repertoires of about five healthy adults. For each donor, CD4 naive and CD4 memory were each run on three plates, CD8 naive on two plates, and CD8 memory on one plate. Broader findings and caveats from the paper: Across four donors, roughly 5% of naive CD4, roughly 3.5% of naive CD8, about 2% of memory CD4, and under 0.45% of memory CD8 clonotypes were shared. Sampling was limited to blood, and TCR repertoires in tissue likely differ from TCR repertoires in blood. Compared with non-shared clonotypes, clonotypes shared by all four sorted-subset donors had higher generation probabilities. Even with the large sequencing depth, rarefaction of the sorted-subset datasets indicated that sequencing was incomplete. Naive subsets generally had larger estimated clonotype richness than memory subsets did. The genetic and exposure-history diversity represented was limited by the small number of donors. Pairwise subsampling led to the expectation that sequencing depth would affect the degree of clonotype sharing among donors.

Using the deep immunoSEQ assay, multiplex PCR amplified TCR CDR3 regions from genomic DNA. Extracted genomic DNA from each cell subset was spread evenly across all wells of several immunoSEQ 96-well plates, with each plate serving as a replicate. For sorted subsets, about 210 ng of genomic DNA, equivalent to roughly 33,000 T cell genomes, went into each replicate PCR. The purified libraries were quantified using a Qubit 3.0 fluorometer, sized with a Bioanalyzer 2100, and then quantified again using the KAPA Library Quantification kit. Every immunoSEQ 96-well plate was sequenced on a separate single-read 150-cycle Illumina NextSeq 550 flow cell. As for the authors' bioinformatics: The immunoSEQ output contained only junctional sequences without quality scores, so filtering could not match that applied to full-length reads. Sequences were annotated with PyIR, a Python wrapper for IgBLAST v1.9, using IMGT germline references to assign V/J genes and CDR3. Any read was removed if the V/J assignment was weak (E-value above 1e-6), the CDR3 was missing, or the read contained stop codons, out-of-frame junctions, or ambiguous translated residues. V3J clonotypes were defined as sequences sharing an identical inferred V gene, J gene, and CDR3 amino acid sequence. Percentage overlap between repertoires was computed as shared unique clonotypes divided by the size of the smaller repertoire. Richness of each repertoire was evaluated using RTK rarefaction, the Chao1 estimator, and Recon v2.1 estimates of unobserved clonotypes. Generation probabilities were computed with OLGA for all TCRbeta clonotypes obtained by the gDNA method from a handful of donors. TCRdb holds this immuneACCESS table with in-frame rearrangements only. Some clones are missing; in checked studies, unresolved V genes explain under half, and the rest has no known cause. V, J and clone size were drawn from that table, and D and trimming were deduced from the DNA. Across this sample there are roughly 1,500,000 clones, with 98% seen only once. The top ten constitute 0.3% to 0.45% of the sample.

Recombination connected TRBV6-5 to TRBJ1-5; a tentative D call is TRBD1 (5 bases match). Sample: naive CD4+ T cells sorted from blood. This specimen's cell subset or site label, per the study, means: CD45RA+ positively selected. The TCR was taken from a man in his thirties or forties in good health. The CDR3 reads as follows: CASSYSQGYQPQHF. The DNA reads TGTGCCAGCAGTTACTCTCAGGGATATCAGCCCCAGCATTTT.